The clone carrying this T cell receptor beta chain was counted a few times. This sample was included in a study of blood T cell repertoires in COVID-19. Study overall: Spain, Italy and the United States supplied samples that represented acute and convalescent COVID-19. T cells, B-cell-depleted T cells, or PBMCs provided the cDNA or gDNA that served as material.

Sequencing was performed with immunoSEQ multiplex PCR; in TCRdb, only in-frame clones are kept and a portion is missing. The repertoire holds about 150,000 clones, with 84% as singletons. Recruits, aged 18 to 89 years, lived in 20 to 30 US areas. Sequenced: PBMCs or T cells enriched from blood (not recorded which). This sequence was found in a middle-aged man who had recovered from COVID-19.

The chain's CDR3 is CASSSETSPLHF. The DNA for the CDR3 is TGTGCCAGCTCATCGGAGACTTCACCCCTCCACTTT. The chain is built from TRBV18 and TRBJ1-6; no clear D. Trimming took 5 bases from V and 9 from J, leaving 8 bases between them. Germline loops: CDR1 KGHSH, CDR2 LQKENI. The CDR3 covers 12 residues.